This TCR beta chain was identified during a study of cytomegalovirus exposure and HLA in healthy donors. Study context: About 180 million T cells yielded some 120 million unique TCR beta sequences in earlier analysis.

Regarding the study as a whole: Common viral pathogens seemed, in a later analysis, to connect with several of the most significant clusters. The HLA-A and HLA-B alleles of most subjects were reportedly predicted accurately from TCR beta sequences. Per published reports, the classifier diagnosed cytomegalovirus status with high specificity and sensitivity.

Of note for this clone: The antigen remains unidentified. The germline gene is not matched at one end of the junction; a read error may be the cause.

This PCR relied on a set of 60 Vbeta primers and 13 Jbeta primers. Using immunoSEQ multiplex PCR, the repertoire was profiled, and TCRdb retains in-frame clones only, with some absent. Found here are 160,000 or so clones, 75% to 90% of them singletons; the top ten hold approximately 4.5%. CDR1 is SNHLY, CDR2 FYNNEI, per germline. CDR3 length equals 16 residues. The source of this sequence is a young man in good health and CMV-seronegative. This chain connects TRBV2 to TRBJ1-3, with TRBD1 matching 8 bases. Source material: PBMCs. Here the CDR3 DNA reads TGTACCAGCAGTGAGGGGGACAGGATCTCTGGAAACACCATATATTTT. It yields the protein CTSSEGDRISGNTIYF.